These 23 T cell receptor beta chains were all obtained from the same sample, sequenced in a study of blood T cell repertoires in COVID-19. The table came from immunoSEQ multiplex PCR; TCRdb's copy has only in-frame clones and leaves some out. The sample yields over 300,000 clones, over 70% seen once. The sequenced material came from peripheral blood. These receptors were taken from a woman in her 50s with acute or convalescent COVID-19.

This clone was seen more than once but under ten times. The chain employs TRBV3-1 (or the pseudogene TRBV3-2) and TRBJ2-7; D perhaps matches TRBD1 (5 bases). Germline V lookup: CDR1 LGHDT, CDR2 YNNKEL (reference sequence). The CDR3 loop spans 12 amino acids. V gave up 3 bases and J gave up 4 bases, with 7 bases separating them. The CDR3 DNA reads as TGTGCCAGCAGCCAGCAGGGTTACGAGCAGTACTTC. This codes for CASSQQGYEQYF.

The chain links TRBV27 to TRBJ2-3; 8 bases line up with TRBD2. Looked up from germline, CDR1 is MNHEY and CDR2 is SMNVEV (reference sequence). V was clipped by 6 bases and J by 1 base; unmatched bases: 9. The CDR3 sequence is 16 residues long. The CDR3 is CASRPRTSIRTDTQYF. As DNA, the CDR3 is TGTGCCAGCAGACCACGGACTAGCATACGCACAGATACGCAGTATTTT.

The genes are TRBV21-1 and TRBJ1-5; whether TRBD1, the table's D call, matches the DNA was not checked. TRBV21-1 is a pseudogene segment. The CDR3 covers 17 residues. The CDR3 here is CASSSISWDSPNQPQHF. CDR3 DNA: TGTGCCAGCAGCTCCATCTCGTGGGACAGTCCTAATCAGCCCCAGCATTTT.

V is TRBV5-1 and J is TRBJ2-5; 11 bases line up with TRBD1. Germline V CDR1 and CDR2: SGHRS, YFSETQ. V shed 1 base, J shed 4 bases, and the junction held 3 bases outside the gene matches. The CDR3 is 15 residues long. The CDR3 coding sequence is TGCGCCAGCAGCTTGTTGGGGACAGGGGGAGAGACCCAGTACTTC. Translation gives CASSLLGTGGETQYF.

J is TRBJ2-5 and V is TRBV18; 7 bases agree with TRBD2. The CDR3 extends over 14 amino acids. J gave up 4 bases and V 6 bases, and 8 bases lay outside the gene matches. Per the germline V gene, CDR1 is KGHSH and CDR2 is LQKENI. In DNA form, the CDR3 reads TGTGCCAGCTCCTCGGCACCGGGGGGAGAGACCCAGTACTTC. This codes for CASSSAPGGETQYF.

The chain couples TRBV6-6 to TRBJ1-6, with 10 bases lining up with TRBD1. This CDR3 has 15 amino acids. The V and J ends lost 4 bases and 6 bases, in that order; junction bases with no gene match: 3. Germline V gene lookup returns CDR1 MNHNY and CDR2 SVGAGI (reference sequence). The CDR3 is CASSFRQGANSPLHF. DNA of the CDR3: TGTGCCAGCAGTTTTCGACAGGGGGCTAATTCACCCCTCCACTTT.

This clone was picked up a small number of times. The DNA of the CDR3 is TGTGCCAGCAGCCAAGATCTCCGTAATCCGAGATATGGCTACACCTTC. Residues: CASSQDLRNPRYGYTF. This sequence joins TRBV3-1 (or the pseudogene TRBV3-2) and TRBJ1-2; unclear D gene. Germline V lookup: CDR1 LGHDT, CDR2 YNNKEL (reference sequence). This CDR3 spans 16 amino acids. Trimming stripped 0 bases from V and 5 bases from J, with 16 bases between.

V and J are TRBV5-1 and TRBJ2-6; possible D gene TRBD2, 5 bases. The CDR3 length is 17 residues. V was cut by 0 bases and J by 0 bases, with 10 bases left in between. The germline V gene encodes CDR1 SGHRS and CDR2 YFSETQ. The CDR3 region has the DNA TGCGCCAGCAGCTTGGCCGGGGAGAGCTCTGGGGCCAACGTCCTGACTTTC. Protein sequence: CASSLAGESSGANVLTF.

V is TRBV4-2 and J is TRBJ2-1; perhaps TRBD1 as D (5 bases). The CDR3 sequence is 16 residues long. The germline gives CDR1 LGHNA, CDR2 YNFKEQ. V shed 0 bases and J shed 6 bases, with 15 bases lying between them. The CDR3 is CASSQDYNRQGNEQFF. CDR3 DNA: TGTGCCAGCAGCCAAGATTATAACAGGCAAGGCAATGAGCAGTTCTTC.

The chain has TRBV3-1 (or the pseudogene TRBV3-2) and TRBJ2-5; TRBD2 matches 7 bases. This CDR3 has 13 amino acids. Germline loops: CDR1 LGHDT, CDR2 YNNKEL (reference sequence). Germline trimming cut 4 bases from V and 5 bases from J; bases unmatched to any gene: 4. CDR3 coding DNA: TGTGCCAGCAGCCGGCGGGGAGGGGAGACCCAGTACTTC. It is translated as CASSRRGGETQYF.

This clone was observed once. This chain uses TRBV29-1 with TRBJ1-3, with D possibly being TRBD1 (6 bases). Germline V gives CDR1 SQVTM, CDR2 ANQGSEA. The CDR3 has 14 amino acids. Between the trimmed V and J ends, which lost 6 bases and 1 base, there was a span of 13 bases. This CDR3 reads CSVQGQISGNTIYF. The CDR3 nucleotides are TGCAGCGTACAGGGACAAATTTCTGGAAACACCATATATTTT.

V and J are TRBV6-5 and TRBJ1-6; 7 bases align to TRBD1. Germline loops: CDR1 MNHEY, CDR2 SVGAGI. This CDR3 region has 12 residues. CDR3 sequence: CAVDRDNSPLHF. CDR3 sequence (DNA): TGTGCAGTAGACAGGGATAATTCACCCCTCCACTTT.

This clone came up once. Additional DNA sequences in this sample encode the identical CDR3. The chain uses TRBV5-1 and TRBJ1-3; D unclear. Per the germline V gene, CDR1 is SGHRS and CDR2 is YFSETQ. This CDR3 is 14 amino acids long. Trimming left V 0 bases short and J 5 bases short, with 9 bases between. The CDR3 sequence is CASSLGGNRNTIYF. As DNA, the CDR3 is TGCGCCAGCAGCTTGGGCGGGAACAGAAACACCATATATTTT.

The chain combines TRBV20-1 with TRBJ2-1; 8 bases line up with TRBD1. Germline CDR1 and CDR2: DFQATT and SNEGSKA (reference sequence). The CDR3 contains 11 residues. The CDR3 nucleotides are TGCAGGGCCCAGACAGGGGATGAGCAGTTCTTC. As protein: CRAQTGDEQFF.

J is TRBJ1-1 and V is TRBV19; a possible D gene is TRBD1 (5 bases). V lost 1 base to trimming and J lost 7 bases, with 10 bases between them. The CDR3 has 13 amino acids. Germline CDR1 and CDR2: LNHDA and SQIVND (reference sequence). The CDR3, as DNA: TGTGCCAGTAGTATAGTATGGGGGGATGAAGCTTTCTTT. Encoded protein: CASSIVWGDEAFF.

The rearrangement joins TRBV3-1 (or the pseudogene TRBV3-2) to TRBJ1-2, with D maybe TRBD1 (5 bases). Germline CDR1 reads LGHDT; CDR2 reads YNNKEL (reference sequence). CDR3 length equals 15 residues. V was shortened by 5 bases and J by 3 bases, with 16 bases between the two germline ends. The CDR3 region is CASSSNGGLDYGYTF. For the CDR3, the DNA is TGTGCCAGCAGCAGTAACGGGGGATTGGACTATGGCTACACCTTC.

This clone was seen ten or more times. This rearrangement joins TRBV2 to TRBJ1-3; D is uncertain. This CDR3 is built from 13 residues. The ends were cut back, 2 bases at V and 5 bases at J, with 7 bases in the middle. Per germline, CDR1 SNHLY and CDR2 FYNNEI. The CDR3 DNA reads TGTGCCAGCAGTGAACGTCCCCGAAACACCATATATTTT. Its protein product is CASSERPRNTIYF. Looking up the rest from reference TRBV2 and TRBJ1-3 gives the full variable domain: EPEVTQTPSHQVTQMGQEVILRCVPISNHLYFYWYRQILGQKVEFLVSFYNNEISEKSEIFDDQFSVERPDGSNFTLKIRSTKLEDSAMYFCASSERPRNTIYFGEGSWLTVV.

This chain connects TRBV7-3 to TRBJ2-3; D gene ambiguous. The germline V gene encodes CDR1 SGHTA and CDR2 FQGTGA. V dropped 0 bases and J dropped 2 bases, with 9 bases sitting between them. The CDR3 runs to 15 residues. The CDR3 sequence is CASSLTPVNTDTQYF. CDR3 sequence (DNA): TGTGCCAGCAGCTTAACGCCAGTGAACACAGATACGCAGTATTTT.

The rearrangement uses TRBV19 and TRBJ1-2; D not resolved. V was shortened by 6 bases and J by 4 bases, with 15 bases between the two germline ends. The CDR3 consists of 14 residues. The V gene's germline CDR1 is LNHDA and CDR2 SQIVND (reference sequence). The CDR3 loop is CASRIGQEGYGYTF. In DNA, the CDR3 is TGTGCCAGTAGAATCGGGCAGGAGGGCTATGGCTACACCTTC.

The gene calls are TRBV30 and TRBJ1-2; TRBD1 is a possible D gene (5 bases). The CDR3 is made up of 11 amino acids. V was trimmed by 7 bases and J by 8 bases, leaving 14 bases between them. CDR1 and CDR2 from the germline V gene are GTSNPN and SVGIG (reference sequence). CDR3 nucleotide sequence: TGTGCCTCCCTCAGGGCGGGGGGCTACACCTTC. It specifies CASLRAGGYTF.

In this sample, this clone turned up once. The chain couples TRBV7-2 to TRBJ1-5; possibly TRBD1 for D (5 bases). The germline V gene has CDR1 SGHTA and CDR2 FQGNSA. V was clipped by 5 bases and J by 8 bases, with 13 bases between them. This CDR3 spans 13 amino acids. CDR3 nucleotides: TGTGCCAGCAGCACCCAGGGCAGAGAGCCCCAGCATTTT. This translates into CASSTQGREPQHF.

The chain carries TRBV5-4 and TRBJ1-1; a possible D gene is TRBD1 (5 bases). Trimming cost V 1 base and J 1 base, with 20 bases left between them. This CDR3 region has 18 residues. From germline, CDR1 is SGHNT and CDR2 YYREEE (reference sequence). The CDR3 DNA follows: TGTGCCAGCAGCTTGATGACTGGGCTCCGCCAGGGGAACACTGAAGCTTTCTTT. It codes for CASSLMTGLRQGNTEAFF.

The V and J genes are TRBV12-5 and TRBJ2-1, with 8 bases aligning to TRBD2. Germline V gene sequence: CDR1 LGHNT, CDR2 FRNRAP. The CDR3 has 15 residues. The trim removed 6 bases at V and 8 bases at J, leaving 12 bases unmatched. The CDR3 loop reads CASGPGTRWGDEQFF. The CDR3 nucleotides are TGTGCTAGTGGCCCAGGGACTAGATGGGGGGATGAGCAGTTCTTC.